Each of the 17 T cell receptor beta chains below was sequenced from the same sample in a study of T cell repertoires in cytomegalovirus infection. These receptors are not linked to any known antigen. TCRdb reanalysed the reads using MiXCR and keeps one entry per CDR3 protein. Among under 450,000 distinct CDR3 sequences listed, approximately 30% were seen once. Sequencing was performed on cultured PBMCs, taken from culture after CMV antigen stimulation. The receptors shown here come from a human donor in good health (CMV status not recorded). Some clones in this sample may be carry-over from other donors' samples.

This clonotype was recorded only once. The gene calls are TRBV29-1 and TRBJ2-1, with D perhaps matching TRBD2 (5 bases). The V and J ends lost 4 bases and 1 base respectively, with 8 bases between them. The germline CDR1 and CDR2 sequences are SQVTM and ANQGSEA. This CDR3 is built from 13 residues. The CDR3 loop reads CSVGLASYNEQFF. CDR3 nucleotides: TGCAGCGTTGGGCTAGCTTCCTACAATGAGCAGTTCTTC.

The chain combines TRBV7-2 with TRBJ2-1, with D possibly being TRBD2 (5 bases). The CDR3 loop spans 16 amino acids. Germline values: CDR1 SGHTA, CDR2 FQGNSA. V lost 5 bases and J 1 base, leaving 15 bases between the germline ends. CDR3 amino acids: CASSPTGNPSYNEQFF. CDR3 DNA: TGTGCCAGCAGCCCCACCGGGAACCCTTCCTACAATGAGCAGTTCTTC.

This clonotype was picked up a small number of times. The chain employs TRBV28 and TRBJ1-2; D is possibly TRBD1 (6 bases). V was clipped by 2 bases and J by 4 bases, with 11 bases between them. CDR3 length: 14 residues. Germline V gene lookup returns CDR1 MDHEN and CDR2 SYDVKM. CDR3 region: CASSLGSGVYGYTF. The CDR3, as DNA: TGTGCCAGCAGTTTAGGGTCAGGGGTCTATGGCTACACCTTC.

This clonotype occurred a few times. The V gene is TRBV11-3, the J gene TRBJ1-1; D is uncertain. Trimming took off 0 bases at V and 3 bases at J, with 8 bases between the two ends. CDR1 and CDR2 from the germline V gene are SGHNT and YENEEA. CDR3 length: 14 residues. The CDR3 loop is CASSLDGVDTEAFF. As DNA, the CDR3 is TGTGCCAGCAGCTTAGACGGGGTCGACACTGAAGCTTTCTTT.

The V and J genes are TRBV12-3 or TRBV12-4 and TRBJ2-1, with TRBD2 identical over 7 bases. The CDR3 runs to 13 residues. V lost 6 bases and J lost 6; bases outside the gene matches: 5. This CDR3 is CASRGTSVNEQFF. The CDR3 nucleotides read TGTGCCAGCAGGGGTACTAGCGTCAATGAGCAGTTCTTC.

J is TRBJ1-2 and V is TRBV11-2, with TRBD1 matching 8 bases. Germline lookup yields CDR1 SGHAT and CDR2 FQNNGV. J lost 4 bases, V lost 6 bases, and 13 bases had no gene match. The CDR3 has 16 residues. CDR3 sequence reads: CASSLPGQDSRYGYTF. In nucleotides, the CDR3 is TGTGCCAGCAGTCTGCCGGGACAGGATTCGCGCTATGGCTACACCTTC.

The CDR3 DNA is TGTGCCAGCAGCTTTGGGGAATACTTCGACTACGAGCAGTACTTC. It is translated as CASSFGEYFDYEQYF. V usage is TRBV7-2 and J usage is TRBJ2-7; D uncertain. The V end was cut by 3 bases, the J end by 3 bases, with 15 bases between. Germline assignment: CDR1 SGHTA and CDR2 FQGNSA. This CDR3 has 15 amino acids.

This clonotype has more than one count but fewer than ten. The V gene is TRBV4-1, the J gene TRBJ2-7; D is undetermined. V gave up 1 base and J gave up 3 bases, with 13 bases separating them. The CDR3 consists of 15 residues. Per the germline V gene, CDR1 is MGHRA and CDR2 is YSYEKL. CDR3 DNA: TGCGCCAGCAGCCAAGTGTACCGGGCCAACTACGAGCAGTACTTC. It specifies CASSQVYRANYEQYF.

This clonotype was observed a few times. The chain has TRBV11-3 and TRBJ2-1, with 10 bases identical to TRBD1. Germline assignment: CDR1 SGHNT and CDR2 YENEEA. After removal of 3 bases from V and 5 bases from J, the junction contained 4 bases not matched to a gene. The CDR3 spans 15 residues. As DNA, the CDR3 is TGTGCCAGCAGCTTGGCCGGGACAGGGGACAATGAGCAGTTCTTC. This sequence encodes CASSLAGTGDNEQFF.

This clonotype was seen ten or more times. The chain has TRBV7-6 and TRBJ2-3; 7 bases map to TRBD1. J was trimmed by 1 base and V by 1 base; bases with no gene match: 2. The CDR3 totals 15 residues. Germline V lookup: CDR1 SGHVS, CDR2 FNYEAQ. CDR3 nucleotide sequence: TGTGCCAGCAGCTTAGTAGGACAGGGCACAGATACGCAGTATTTT. Protein sequence: CASSLVGQGTDTQYF. Full variable domain (outside the CDR3, taken from reference TRBV7-6 and TRBJ2-3): GAGVSQSPRYKVTKRGQDVALRCDPISGHVSLYWYRQALGQGPEFLTYFNYEAQQDKSGLPNDRFSAERPEGSISTLTIQRTEQRDSAMYRCASSLVGQGTDTQYFGPGTRLTVL.

This clonotype has just a few counts. The rearrangement joins TRBV4-1 to TRBJ2-1; a possible D gene is TRBD1 (6 bases). The CDR3 has 15 residues. Between the trimmed V and J ends, which lost 0 bases and 7 bases, there was a span of 13 bases. CDR1 and CDR2 (germline): MGHRA, YSYEKL. CDR3 in DNA: TGCGCCAGCAGCCAAGAGGGGGCTAGTAGGAATGAGCAGTTCTTC. This sequence encodes CASSQEGASRNEQFF.

The table lists this clonotype with a count of one. The chain employs TRBV19 and TRBJ1-5; 9 bases fit TRBD1. J gave up 2 bases and V 6 bases, and 14 bases lay outside the gene matches. The CDR3 is 18 amino acids. Per the germline V gene, CDR1 is LNHDA and CDR2 is SQIVND (reference sequence). The CDR3 region is CASRGQGQGHSGNQPQHF. CDR3 DNA sequence: TGTGCCAGTAGGGGCCAGGGACAGGGCCATAGCGGCAATCAGCCCCAGCATTTT.

Comments on this clonotype: A junction end diverges from the germline sequence, so it may reflect a read error. CDR3 DNA: TGCGCCAGCAGCCAAGATCTACGGCTAGCGTTC. Protein sequence: CASSQDLRLAF. This chain joins TRBV4-1 and TRBJ2-1; a weak D match, TRBD2 (6 bases). The CDR3 length is 11 residues. CDR1 MGHRA and CDR2 YSYEKL come from the germline V gene.

This chain uses TRBV19 with TRBJ2-1, with TRBD2 matching over 9 bases. The CDR3 is 15 residues long. V shed 6 bases and J 8 bases; nucleotides not matched to a gene: 11. The germline gives CDR1 LNHDA, CDR2 SQIVND (reference sequence). The chain's CDR3 is CASSVGASGADEQFF. In DNA form, the CDR3 reads TGTGCCAGTAGCGTTGGGGCTAGCGGGGCGGATGAGCAGTTCTTC.

This clonotype appeared once. This chain joins TRBV27 and TRBJ2-5; the D gene is possibly TRBD2 (6 bases). Germline CDR1 MNHEY, CDR2 SMNVEV (reference sequence). The CDR3 contains 17 residues. V was trimmed by 2 bases and J by 2 bases, leaving 18 bases between them. CDR3 sequence: CASSLKARRELQETQYF. CDR3 nucleotide sequence: TGTGCCAGCAGTTTAAAGGCGAGACGGGAGCTTCAAGAGACCCAGTACTTC.

This clonotype was counted many times. The chain links TRBV15 to TRBJ2-3; TRBD2 aligns across 8 bases. The CDR3 is 15 amino acids. The ends lost 5 bases at V and 3 bases at J; junction bases unmatched: 7. Germline V gene lookup returns CDR1 LNHNV and CDR2 YYDKDF (reference sequence). The CDR3 loop is CATSAASGSTDTQYF. The CDR3 nucleotides read TGTGCCACCAGCGCCGCGAGCGGGAGTACAGATACGCAGTATTTT.

This clonotype was seen ten or more times. The chain employs TRBV12-3 or TRBV12-4 and TRBJ1-2; D possibly corresponds to TRBD1 (6 bases). The V end was cut by 0 bases, the J end by 4 bases, with 12 bases between. The CDR3 has 15 amino acids. CDR3 region: CASSLAQGPAYGYTF. DNA for the CDR3: TGTGCCAGCAGTTTAGCCCAGGGGCCGGCCTATGGCTACACCTTC.